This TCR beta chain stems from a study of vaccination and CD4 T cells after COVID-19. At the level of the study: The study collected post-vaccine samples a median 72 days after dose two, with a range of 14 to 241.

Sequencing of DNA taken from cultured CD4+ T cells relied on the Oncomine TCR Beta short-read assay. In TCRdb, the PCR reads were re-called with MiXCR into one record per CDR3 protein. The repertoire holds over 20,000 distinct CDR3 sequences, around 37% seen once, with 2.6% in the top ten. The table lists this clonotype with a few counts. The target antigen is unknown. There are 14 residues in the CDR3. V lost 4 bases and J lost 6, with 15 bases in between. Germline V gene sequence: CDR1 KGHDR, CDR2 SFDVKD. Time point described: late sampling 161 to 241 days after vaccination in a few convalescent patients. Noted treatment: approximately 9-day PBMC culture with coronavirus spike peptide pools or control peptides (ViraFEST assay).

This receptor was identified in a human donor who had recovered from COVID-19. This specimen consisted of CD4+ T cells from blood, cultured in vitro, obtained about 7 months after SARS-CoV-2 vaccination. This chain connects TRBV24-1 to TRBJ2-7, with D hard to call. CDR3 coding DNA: TGTGCCACCAGTGACCCGACAAGTTGGAGCGAGCAGTACTTC. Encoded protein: CATSDPTSWSEQYF.